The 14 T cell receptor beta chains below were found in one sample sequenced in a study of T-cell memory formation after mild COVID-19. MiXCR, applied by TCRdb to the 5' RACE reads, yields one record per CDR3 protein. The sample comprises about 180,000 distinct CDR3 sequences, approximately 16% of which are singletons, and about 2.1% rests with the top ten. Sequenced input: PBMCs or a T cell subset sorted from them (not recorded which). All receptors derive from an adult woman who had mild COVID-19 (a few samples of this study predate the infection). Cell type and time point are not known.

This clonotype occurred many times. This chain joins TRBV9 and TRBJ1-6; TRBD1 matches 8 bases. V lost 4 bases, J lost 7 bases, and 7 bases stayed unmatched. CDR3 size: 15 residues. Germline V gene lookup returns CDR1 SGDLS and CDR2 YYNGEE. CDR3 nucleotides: TGTGCCAGCAGCCCCCGGACAGGGTTGAATTCACCCCTCCACTTT. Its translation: CASSPRTGLNSPLHF.

In nucleotides, the CDR3 is TGTGCCACCAGGCCGGAGGGGAACACTGAAGCTTTCTTT. This encodes CATRPEGNTEAFF. The rearrangement links TRBV24-1 to TRBJ1-1, with D uncertain. The CDR3 covers 13 residues. CDR1 and CDR2 (germline): KGHDR, SFDVKD. The V gene lost 7 bases and the J gene lost 1 base, with 9 bases spanning the gap.

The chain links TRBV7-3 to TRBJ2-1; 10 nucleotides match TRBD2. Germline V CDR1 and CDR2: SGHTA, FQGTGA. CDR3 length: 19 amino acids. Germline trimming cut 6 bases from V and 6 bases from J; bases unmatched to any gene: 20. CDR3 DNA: TGTGCCAGCAGTTCTCAAAGGGGGCTAGCGGGAGCACTTCCCAATGAGCAGTTCTTC. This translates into CASSSQRGLAGALPNEQFF.

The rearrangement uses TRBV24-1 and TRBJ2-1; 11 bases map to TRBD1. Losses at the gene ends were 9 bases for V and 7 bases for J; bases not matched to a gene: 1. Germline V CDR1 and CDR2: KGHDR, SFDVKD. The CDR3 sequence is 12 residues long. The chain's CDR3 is CATGTGGNEQFF. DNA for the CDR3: TGTGCCACCGGGACAGGGGGTAATGAGCAGTTCTTC.

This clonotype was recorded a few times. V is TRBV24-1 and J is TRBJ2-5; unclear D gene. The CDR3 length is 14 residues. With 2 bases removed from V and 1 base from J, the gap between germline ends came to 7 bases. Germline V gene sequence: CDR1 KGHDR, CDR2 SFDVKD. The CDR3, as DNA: TGTGCCACCAGTGATTACGACGGCCAAGAGACCCAGTACTTC. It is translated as CATSDYDGQETQYF.

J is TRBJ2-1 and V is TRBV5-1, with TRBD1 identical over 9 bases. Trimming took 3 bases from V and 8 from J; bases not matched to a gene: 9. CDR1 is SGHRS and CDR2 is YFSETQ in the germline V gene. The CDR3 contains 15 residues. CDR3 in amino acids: CASSSRDRDGDEQFF. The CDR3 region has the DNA TGCGCCAGCAGCTCCCGGGACAGGGATGGTGATGAGCAGTTCTTC.

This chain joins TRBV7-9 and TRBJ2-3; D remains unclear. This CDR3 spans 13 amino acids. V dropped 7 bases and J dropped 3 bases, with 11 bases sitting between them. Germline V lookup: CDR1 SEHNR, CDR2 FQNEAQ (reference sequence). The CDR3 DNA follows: TGTGCCAGCAACTTTGGGATGACAGATACGCAGTATTTT. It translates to CASNFGMTDTQYF.

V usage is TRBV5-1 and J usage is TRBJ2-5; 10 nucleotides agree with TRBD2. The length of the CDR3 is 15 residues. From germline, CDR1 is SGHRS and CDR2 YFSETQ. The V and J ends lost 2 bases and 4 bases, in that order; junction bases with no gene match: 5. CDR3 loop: CASSFGERGGETQYF. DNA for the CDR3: TGCGCCAGCAGCTTCGGCGAGCGGGGGGGAGAGACCCAGTACTTC.

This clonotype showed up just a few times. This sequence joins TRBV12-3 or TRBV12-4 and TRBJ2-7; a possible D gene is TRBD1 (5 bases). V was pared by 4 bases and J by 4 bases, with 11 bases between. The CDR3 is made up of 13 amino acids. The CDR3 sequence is CASSYTPGYEQYF. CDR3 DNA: TGTGCCAGCAGTTACACCCCAGGGTACGAGCAGTACTTC.

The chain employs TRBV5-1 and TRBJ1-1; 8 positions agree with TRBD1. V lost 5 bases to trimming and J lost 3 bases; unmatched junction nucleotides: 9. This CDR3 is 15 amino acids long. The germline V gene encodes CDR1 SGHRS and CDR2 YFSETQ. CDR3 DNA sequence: TGCGCCAGCAGTTCCGCCGGGACAGGATACACTGAAGCTTTCTTT. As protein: CASSSAGTGYTEAFF.

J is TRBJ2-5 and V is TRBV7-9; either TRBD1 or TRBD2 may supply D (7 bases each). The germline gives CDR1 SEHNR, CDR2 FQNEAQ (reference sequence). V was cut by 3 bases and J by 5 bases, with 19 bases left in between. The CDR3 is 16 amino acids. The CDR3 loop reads CASSFRTGLGGETQYF. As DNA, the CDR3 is TGTGCCAGCAGCTTCCGGACAGGCCTGGGAGGGGAGACCCAGTACTTC.

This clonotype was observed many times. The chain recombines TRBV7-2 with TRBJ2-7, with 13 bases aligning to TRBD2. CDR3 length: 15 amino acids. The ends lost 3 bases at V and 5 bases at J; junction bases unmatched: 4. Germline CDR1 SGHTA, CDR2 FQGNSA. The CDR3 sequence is CASSLAGLAGNEQYF. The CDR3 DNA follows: TGTGCCAGCAGCTTGGCGGGACTAGCGGGAAACGAGCAGTACTTC.

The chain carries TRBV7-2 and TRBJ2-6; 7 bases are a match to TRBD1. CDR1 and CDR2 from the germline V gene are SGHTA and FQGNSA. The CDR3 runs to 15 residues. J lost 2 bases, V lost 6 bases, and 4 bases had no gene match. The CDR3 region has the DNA TGTGCCAGCAGACTTACAGGGGCTGGGGCCAACGTCCTGACTTTC. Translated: CASRLTGAGANVLTF.

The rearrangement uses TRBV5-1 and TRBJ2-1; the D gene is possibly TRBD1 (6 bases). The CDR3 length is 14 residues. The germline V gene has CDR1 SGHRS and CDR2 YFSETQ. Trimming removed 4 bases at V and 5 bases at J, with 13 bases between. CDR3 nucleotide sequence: TGCGCCAGCAGCATACAACAGGGCCACAATGAGCAGTTCTTC. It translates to CASSIQQGHNEQFF.